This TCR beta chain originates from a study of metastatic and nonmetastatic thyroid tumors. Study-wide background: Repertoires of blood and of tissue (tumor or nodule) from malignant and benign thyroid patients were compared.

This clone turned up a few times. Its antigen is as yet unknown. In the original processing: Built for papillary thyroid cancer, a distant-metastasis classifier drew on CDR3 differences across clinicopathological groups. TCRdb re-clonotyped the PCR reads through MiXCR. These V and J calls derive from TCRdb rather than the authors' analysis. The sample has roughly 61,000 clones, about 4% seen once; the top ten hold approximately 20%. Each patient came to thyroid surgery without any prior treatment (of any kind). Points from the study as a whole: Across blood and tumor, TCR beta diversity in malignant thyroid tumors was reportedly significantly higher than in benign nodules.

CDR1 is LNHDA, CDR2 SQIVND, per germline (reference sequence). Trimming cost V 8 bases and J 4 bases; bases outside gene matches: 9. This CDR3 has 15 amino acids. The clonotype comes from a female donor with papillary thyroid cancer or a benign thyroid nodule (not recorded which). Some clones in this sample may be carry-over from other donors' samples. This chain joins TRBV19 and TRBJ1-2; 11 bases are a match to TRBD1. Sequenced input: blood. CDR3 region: CASRTGGAFPYGYTF. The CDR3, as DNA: TGTGCCAGTCGGACAGGGGGCGCGTTCCCCTATGGCTACACCTTC.